This T cell receptor beta chain was documented in a study of cytomegalovirus exposure and HLA in healthy donors. Whole-study context: In terms of ancestry, the Caucasian-associated cluster contained around 79% of the roughly 400 genotyped donors.

On this clone itself: Its antigen is unknown.

Use of 60 Vbeta and 13 Jbeta primers characterized the PCR. This table comes from immunoSEQ multiplex PCR, and its TCRdb copy is limited to in-frame clones, with some not included. The sample includes about 130,000 clones, about four fifths of them seen just once. Germline lookup yields CDR1 SGHAT and CDR2 FQDESV (reference sequence). Between the trimmed V and J ends, which lost 3 bases and 3 bases, there was a span of 15 bases. The CDR3 spans 15 residues. General study points: The later analysis indicated that the majority of CMV-associated TCR beta chains appeared HLA-restricted. Later analysis identified several of the most significant clusters that appeared linked to common viral pathogens. Fewer than 20,000 TCR beta sequences were associated with HLA alleles at 0.05 false discovery rate in a later analysis.

The sequencing sample was made of PBMCs. The chain employs TRBV11-1 and TRBJ2-7; D possibly corresponds to TRBD1 (7 bases). This receptor was identified in a woman between 35 and 50 years old in good health and CMV-seronegative. CDR3 coding DNA: TGTGCCAGCAGCTTCTTCAGGGGGGCAAGCTACGAGCAGTACTTC. It codes for CASSFFRGASYEQYF.